This T cell receptor (beta chain) was profiled in a study of blood T cells in healthy people across ages. This clonotype was detected a few times. The CDR3 has 16 residues. J was trimmed by 6 bases and V by 8 bases; bases with no gene match: 14. The V gene's germline CDR1 is SGHTA and CDR2 FQGTGA. Alongside a J-beta primer mix, a sample-barcoded 5' primer served in a second PCR lasting 7 to 11 cycles. TCRdb re-called the 5' RACE reads with MiXCR, one entry per CDR3 protein. The data hold around 790,000 distinct CDR3 sequences, with around two fifths observed a single time. This receptor was obtained from a man in his 60s in good health. The J gene is TRBJ1-5, the V gene TRBV7-3; 9 bases align to TRBD1. The specimen was blood. The CDR3 region is CASPRDGQGSAQPQHF. As DNA, the CDR3 is TGTGCCAGCCCCCGGGACGGACAGGGGTCCGCTCAGCCCCAGCATTTT. Full variable domain (outside the CDR3, taken from reference TRBV7-3 and TRBJ1-5): GAGVSQTPSNKVTEKGKYVELRCDPISGHTALYWYRQSLGQGPEFLIYFQGTGAADDSGLPNDRFFAVRPEGSVSTLKIQRTERGDSAVYLCASPRDGQGSAQPQHFGDGTRLSIL.